A selection of T cell receptor beta chains follows, all from one sample in a study of CD8 T cells in ankylosing spondylitis. TCRdb reanalysed the 5' RACE reads using MiXCR and keeps one entry per CDR3 protein. This table holds about 340,000 distinct CDR3 sequences, roughly 8% found once. Material for sequencing was blood, either unsorted or a sorted T cell fraction (not recorded which). The receptors stem from a male donor with ankylosing spondylitis. Both conserved end residues are part of each CDR3.

v_gene,j_gene,CDR3aa
TRBV20-1,TRBJ1-2,CSASLRGISNYGYTF
TRBV11-2,TRBJ1-4,CASTHGTGVEKLFF
TRBV5-1,TRBJ2-2,CASSFGPRVDTGELFF
TRBV5-1,TRBJ2-6,CASSPDSAGANVLTF
TRBV2,TRBJ1-2,CASSPLSGSYGYTF
TRBV20-1,TRBJ1-1,CSILGPFMNTEAFF
TRBV29-1,TRBJ2-1,CSVGASGMLVGLRNEQFF
TRBV2,TRBJ2-1,CASSGDPNLYNEQFF
TRBV5-1,TRBJ2-2,CASSWTGSQGTGELFF
TRBV7-8,TRBJ2-3,CASSLAGLSGDTQYF
TRBV4-3,TRBJ2-1,CASSSRVEGPHEQFF
TRBV5-1,TRBJ2-2,CASSLATVTGELFF
TRBV7-2,TRBJ1-5,CASSPGGAGRFNQPQHF
TRBV5-1,TRBJ1-5,CASSLEPTGGRGQPQHF
TRBV14,TRBJ2-5,CASSPSRQGQETQYF
TRBV9,TRBJ2-2,CASSVPRGDDTGELFF
TRBV7-2,TRBJ2-5,CASSPNRGREETQYF
TRBV5-1,TRBJ2-5,CASSYRGRAETQYF
TRBV10-3,TRBJ2-4,CATYEDSKNIQYF
TRBV4-1,TRBJ1-1,CASSQGTGTQGKAFF
TRBV29-1,TRBJ2-7,CSVEDERDEQYF
TRBV2,TRBJ2-5,CASRLTETQYF
TRBV9,TRBJ2-7,CASSAGDLHSEQYF
TRBV12-3/TRBV12-4,TRBJ2-7,CASSKGQFGYEQYF
TRBV28,TRBJ2-7,CASRPPLDRNYEQYF
TRBV4-2,TRBJ2-3,CASSPGLAGVADTQYF
TRBV6-5,TRBJ2-6,CASSYVGANVLTF
TRBV28,TRBJ1-1,CASSQGAEWTEAFF
TRBV9,TRBJ2-7,CASSLTWGAPYEQYF
TRBV7-9,TRBJ2-5,CASSSGTETQYF
TRBV7-2,TRBJ2-3,CASSLGHPSTDTQYF
TRBV3-1,TRBJ2-5,CASSQMGLWTGNQETQYF
TRBV3-1,TRBJ2-1,CASSQEAPGHEQFF
TRBV20-1,TRBJ1-1,CSASREKGWSTEAFF
TRBV5-1,TRBJ2-1,CASSSDFGQPSYNEQFF
TRBV5-1,TRBJ1-1,CASRLGSLNTEAFF
TRBV18,TRBJ1-5,CASSPPDNPSWPQHF
TRBV10-3,TRBJ1-2,CAIRDTGTEVYGYTF
TRBV7-9,TRBJ2-1,CASSPRDHSSYNEQFF
TRBV18,TRBJ1-2,CASSPPREGYGYTF
TRBV5-6,TRBJ1-2,CASSYGGNYGYTF
TRBV10-1,TRBJ2-1,CASSETLGGEQFF
TRBV29-1,TRBJ2-7,CSVEIDRGTTYEQYF